Below, 19 T cell receptor beta chains from the same sample are listed, as sequenced in a study of molecular identifiers for immune sequencing clone quantification. A single record per CDR3 protein comes from TCRdb applying MiXCR to the PCR reads. The sample shows 70,000 to 90,000 distinct CDR3 sequences, 21% of them seen only once. What was sequenced was naive CD8+ T cells from blood, with Jurkat cell RNA spiked in. The subset here: FACS-sorted CD8+CD4-CCR7+CD45RA+ naive T cells. Receptors were obtained from a human donor in good health. Some libraries in this study had Jurkat cell RNA spiked in.

This clonotype was seen ten or more times. This chain joins TRBV11-2 and TRBJ2-5; D possibly corresponds to TRBD2 (5 bases). CDR1 is SGHAT, CDR2 FQNNGV, per germline. The V and J ends lost 10 bases and 4 bases respectively, with 13 bases between them. This CDR3 contains 12 residues. CDR3 bases: TGTGCCACCACCCTAGAGGGAGAGACCCAGTACTTC. Amino acid sequence: CATTLEGETQYF. Complete variable domain (other parts from reference TRBV11-2 and TRBJ2-5): EAGVAQSPRYKIIEKRQSVAFWCNPISGHATLYWYQQILGQGPKLLIQFQNNGVVDDSQLPKDRFSAERLKGVDSTLKIQPAKLEDSAVYLCATTLEGETQYFGPGTRLLVL.

This clonotype was seen many times. This rearrangement joins TRBV4-3 to TRBJ2-7, with 14 bases identical to TRBD2. The CDR3 has 16 amino acids. CDR1 is LGHNA and CDR2 is YSLEER in the germline V gene. The junction had 8 bases not matched to a gene; V was cut back by 3 bases and J by 7 bases. The chain's CDR3 is CASSQGLAGALGEQYF. CDR3 coding DNA: TGCGCCAGCAGCCAGGGACTAGCGGGGGCCTTAGGGGAGCAGTACTTC.

The genes are TRBV29-1 and TRBJ2-7, with 7 nucleotides matching TRBD1. Unmatched junction bases numbered 8, after V lost 3 bases and J lost 6 bases. CDR1 SQVTM and CDR2 ANQGSEA come from the germline V gene. The CDR3 covers 13 residues. This CDR3 reads CSVEGDRDTEQYF. The CDR3 DNA is TGCAGCGTTGAGGGAGACAGGGACACCGAGCAGTACTTC.

Concerning this clonotype: A read error is possible here, since a much larger clone lies one base away. The V gene is TRBV7-9, the J gene TRBJ1-4; TRBD1 matches 8 bases. The CDR3 runs 15 residues. Germline V gene sequence: CDR1 SEHNR, CDR2 FQNEAQ (reference sequence). This CDR3 is CAGSLAGQGDEKLFF. The CDR3 DNA is TGTGCCGGCAGCTTAGCTGGACAGGGAGATGAAAAACTGTTTTTT.

This clonotype appeared many times. V usage is TRBV7-9 and J usage is TRBJ1-2, with D unclear. In germline, CDR1 is SEHNR, CDR2 FQNEAQ (reference sequence). Trimming shortened V by 5 bases and J by 1 base, and 17 bases separated the two germline ends. This CDR3 is built from 16 residues. The CDR3 DNA reads as TGTGCCAGCAGCACGTCCGGACCGCAAGTTAACTATGGCTACACCTTC. It translates to CASSTSGPQVNYGYTF. The entire variable domain, with the rest obtained from reference TRBV7-9 and TRBJ1-2, is as follows: DTGVSQNPRHKITKRGQNVTFRCDPISEHNRLYWYRQTLGQGPEFLTYFQNEAQLEKSRLLSDRFSAERPKGSFSTLEIQRTEQGDSAMYLCASSTSGPQVNYGYTFGSGTRLTVV.

This clonotype was found a few times. The chain has TRBV6-1 and TRBJ2-7; D gene unclear. Trimming stripped 6 bases from V and 3 bases from J, with 15 bases between. The CDR3 totals 14 residues. Germline assignment: CDR1 MNHNS and CDR2 SASEGT. The CDR3: CASRNGFSHYEQYF. In DNA, the CDR3 is TGTGCCAGCAGGAATGGATTCTCCCACTACGAGCAGTACTTC.

This clonotype was picked up a small number of times. This chain connects TRBV9 to TRBJ2-7; D assignment may be TRBD1 or TRBD2 (6 bases each). In germline, CDR1 is SGDLS, CDR2 YYNGEE. V lost 0 bases and J 2 bases, leaving 12 bases between the germline ends. The CDR3 length is 15 residues. CDR3: CASSVATGATYEQYF. The CDR3 DNA reads TGTGCCAGCAGCGTAGCGACGGGGGCCACCTACGAGCAGTACTTC.

This clonotype was seen at least ten times. The gene calls are TRBV29-1 and TRBJ1-1; 8 bases map to TRBD1. J gave up 3 bases and V 6 bases, and 6 bases lay outside the gene matches. Per germline, CDR1 SQVTM and CDR2 ANQGSEA. The CDR3 runs 13 residues. The CDR3: CSVTQGEHTEAFF. The CDR3 DNA is TGCAGCGTCACACAGGGGGAACACACTGAAGCTTTCTTT.

This clonotype was counted many times. The chain uses TRBV9 and TRBJ2-7; D ambiguous. CDR3 length: 14 amino acids. Trimming removed 0 bases from V and 5 bases from J, with 12 bases in between. Germline assignment: CDR1 SGDLS and CDR2 YYNGEE. The CDR3 region is CASSVGAAGDEQYF. The CDR3 DNA reads as TGTGCCAGCAGCGTAGGCGCGGCCGGTGACGAGCAGTACTTC.

This clonotype appeared many times. The chain combines TRBV6-2 or TRBV6-3 with TRBJ2-7; D remains ambiguous. The CDR3 has 13 residues. The germline V gene has CDR1 MNHEY and CDR2 SVGEGT. V was shortened by 2 bases and J by 3 bases, with 8 bases between the two germline ends. For the CDR3, the DNA is TGTGCCAGCAGTTACGATACGGGCTACGAGCAGTACTTC. The encoded protein is CASSYDTGYEQYF.

This clonotype has a count of ten or more. CDR3 nucleotide sequence: TGTGCCAGCAGTGAAATGGTCCAGGGATCCTACGAGCAGTACTTC. Amino acids: CASSEMVQGSYEQYF. This sequence joins TRBV2 and TRBJ2-7; tentative D call: TRBD1 (5 bases). Germline V CDR1 and CDR2: SNHLY, FYNNEI. V was trimmed by 2 bases and J by 1 base, leaving 12 bases between them. CDR3 length equals 15 residues.

This clonotype occurred many times. The chain couples TRBV9 to TRBJ2-6, with unresolved D. There are 18 residues in the CDR3. V shed 4 bases and J shed 0 bases, with 17 bases lying between them. CDR1 is SGDLS, CDR2 YYNGEE, per germline. The CDR3 DNA reads TGTGCCAGCAGCCCCGATTTCTTTGACTTCTCTGGGGCCAACGTCCTGACTTTC. Its protein product is CASSPDFFDFSGANVLTF.

Regarding this clonotype: This sequence may be a read error, since a much larger clone differs from it by one base. The genes are TRBV28 and TRBJ2-7; maybe TRBD1 (6 bases). Germline CDR1 and CDR2: MDHEN and SYDVKM. The CDR3 runs to 11 residues. CDR3 sequence (DNA): TGTGTCAGCGCTCTGGGGGCCGAGCAGTACTTC. This translates into CVSALGAEQYF.

In its sample, this clonotype was seen many times. The V call is TRBV6-5, the J call TRBJ2-7, with TRBD1 identical over 8 bases. Germline CDR1 MNHEY, CDR2 SVGAGI. Germline trimming cut 2 bases from V and 3 bases from J; bases unmatched to any gene: 12. The CDR3 is 17 amino acids. CDR3 loop: CASSYRWKDRENYEQYF. CDR3 in DNA: TGTGCCAGCAGTTACAGGTGGAAGGACAGGGAAAACTACGAGCAGTACTTC.

This clonotype showed up just a few times. The chain is built from TRBV7-9 and TRBJ2-1; TRBD2 is a possible D gene (6 bases). V dropped 5 bases and J dropped 14 bases, with 19 bases sitting between them. Germline loops: CDR1 SEHNR, CDR2 FQNEAQ (reference sequence). The CDR3 is 13 residues long. CDR3 sequence (DNA): TGTGCCAGCAGCCCGCCTAGCTCACCGGGGGAGTTCTTC. Residues: CASSPPSSPGEFF.

This sequence joins TRBV5-6 and TRBJ1-2, with 8 bases that match TRBD1. Losses at the gene ends were 5 bases for V and 10 bases for J; bases not matched to a gene: 10. Germline CDR1 reads SGHDT; CDR2 reads YYEEEE. The CDR3 is made up of 13 amino acids. CDR3 nucleotide sequence: TGTGCCAGCAGAGAGCAGGGGGCGAGTGACTACACCTTC. Translated, it gives CASREQGASDYTF. The full variable domain, with the rest looked up from reference TRBV5-6 and TRBJ1-2, is DAGVTQSPTHLIKTRGQQVTLRCSPKSGHDTVSWYQQALGQGPQFIFQYYEEEERQRGNFPDRFSGHQFPNYSSELNVNALLLGDSALYLCASREQGASDYTFGSGTRLTVV.

This clonotype occurred many times. The rearrangement uses TRBV4-2 and TRBJ2-1; 13 nucleotides line up with TRBD2. The CDR3 runs to 16 residues. CDR1 LGHNA and CDR2 YNFKEQ come from the germline V gene. Trimming at V came to 1 base and at J to 9 bases, leaving 6 bases not matched to a gene. The CDR3 DNA sequence: TGTGCCAGCAGCCAAGGGACTAGCGGGAGAGGTGGTGAGCAGTTCTTC. It yields the protein CASSQGTSGRGGEQFF.

This clonotype was observed a handful of times. Since a much larger clone is just one base distant, this may be a read error. This chain joins TRBV7-9 and TRBJ2-2; D perhaps matches TRBD2 (5 bases). Germline V gene data show CDR1 as SEHNR and CDR2 as FQNEAQ (reference sequence). This CDR3 has 12 residues. The CDR3 sequence is CASSPYTGELVF. The DNA of the CDR3 is TGTGCCAGCAGCCCCTACACCGGGGAGCTGGTTTTT.

This clonotype was found many times. The chain carries TRBV7-8 and TRBJ1-1, with unresolved D. Germline loops: CDR1 SGHVS, CDR2 FQNEAQ. This CDR3 has 12 residues. The V end was cut by 6 bases, the J end by 1 base, with 6 bases between. CDR3 nucleotides: TGTGCCAGCAGTCCACCGAACACTGAAGCTTTCTTT. It encodes CASSPPNTEAFF.